This TCR beta chain was documented in a study of T-cell reconstitution after alpha-beta-depleted transplantation in children. General observations from the study: Reports say that about two months after transplant, the alpha-beta T cells came out of several hundred graft clones that had expanded. When one year had passed after transplant, most T-cell counts and diversity came from newly produced T cells. Surviving recipient T cells and thymic progenitors produced the high day-60 TCRbeta diversity seen in some patients.

V lost 4 bases to trimming and J lost 6 bases, with 10 bases between them. Germline CDR1 reads SGHRS; CDR2 reads YFSETQ. The CDR3 extends over 13 amino acids. A remark on this clonotype: Its antigen is as yet unknown.

This sample's TCRbeta library carried unique molecular identifier barcodes. Each CDR3 protein gets one entry after TCRdb re-called the PCR reads with MiXCR. Among some 100,000 distinct CDR3 sequences, 23% were seen once, and the ten largest hold around 21%. Sequenced here: PBMCs, sampled before TCRalphabeta/CD19-depleted stem cell transplant. The sequence was collected from a boy younger than 10 with acute lymphoblastic leukemia, due to receive a stem cell transplant. The chain combines TRBV5-1 with TRBJ2-2; D possibly corresponds to TRBD1 (6 bases). CDR3 sequence reads: CASSVDRSGELFF. CDR3 bases: TGCGCCAGCAGCGTAGACAGGTCCGGGGAGCTGTTTTTT.